Listed below are T cell receptor beta chains from one sample, sequenced in a study of early T cells in non-severe SARS-CoV-2 infection. Using its own MiXCR run on the 5' RACE reads, TCRdb lists one record per CDR3 protein. Here the sample spans tens of thousands of distinct CDR3 sequences, about 12% being singletons. Sequenced sample: whole blood. Source of these receptors: an adult who was a healthcare worker with PCR-confirmed SARS-CoV-2 infection or an uninfected control (not recorded which). Both conserved end residues are part of each CDR3. D genes are given only for firm matches. Size is stated for part of the rows, as once, few or many counts, or as a class when the clone is expanded.

D | J | V | size | DNA | CDR3
NA | TRBJ2-7 | TRBV27 | NA | TGTGCCAGCAGCGAAGAGCGGCAACTCTCCTACGAGCAGTACTTC | CASSEERQLSYEQYF
TRBD1 | TRBJ2-7 | TRBV4-1 | few | TGCGCCAGCAGCCAAGCACCGGGACAGGCCTACGAGCAGTACTTC | CASSQAPGQAYEQYF
NA | TRBJ2-1 | TRBV11-2 | NA | TGTGCCAGCAGGTTTGGGAGCGATGAGCAGTTCTTC | CASRFGSDEQFF
NA | TRBJ2-5 | TRBV11-3 | many | TGTGCCAGCACTCTGGACTATTACCAAGAGACCCAGTACTTC | CASTLDYYQETQYF
TRBD2 | TRBJ2-2 | TRBV2 | NA | TGTGCCAGCAGTGATTGGTCTAGCGGGAGGGCCGGTATCGGGGAGCTGTTTTTT | CASSDWSSGRAGIGELFF
NA | TRBJ2-1 | TRBV29-1 | few | TGCAGCGTTGTGATCCACAATGAGCAGTTCTTC | CSVVIHNEQFF
NA | TRBJ2-3 | TRBV7-9 | few | TGTGCCGGGGGGCCGGAGGATACGCAGTATTTT | CAGGPEDTQYF
NA | TRBJ1-5 | TRBV30 | NA | TGTGCCTGGAGTGTAGATTCGGGCATTAATCAGCCCCAGCATTTT | CAWSVDSGINQPQHF
NA | TRBJ1-2 | TRBV29-1 | NA | TGCAGCGTTGAGGACCTACATGGCTACACCTTC | CSVEDLHGYTF
TRBD1 | TRBJ2-1 | TRBV7-2 | many | TGTGCCAGCAGCTTACGGGGACAGGGTCTAAATGAGCAGTTCTTC | CASSLRGQGLNEQFF
TRBD2 | TRBJ2-7 | TRBV6-1 | few | TGTGCCAGCAGCGGTGAGACTAGCGGGATAACGAGACACTTC | CASSGETSGITRHF
TRBD1 | TRBJ1-5 | TRBV19 | NA | TGTGCCAGTAGACAAGCCAGGACAGGTCGTAGGCCCCAGCATTTT | CASRQARTGRRPQHF
TRBD2 | TRBJ2-5 | TRBV30 | few | TGTGCCGGGGGACTAGCGGGAGTTCAAGAGACCCAGTACTTC | CAGGLAGVQETQYF
TRBD1 | TRBJ2-7 | TRBV4-1 | NA | TGCGCCAGCAGCCAAGTCGGGACAGTCTACGAGCAGTACTTC | CASSQVGTVYEQYF
TRBD2 | TRBJ2-7 | TRBV29-1 | NA | TGCAGCGCCGCTGGGGGGGAGGGCGAGCAGTACTTC | CSAAGGEGEQYF
TRBD1 | TRBJ2-5 | TRBV6-6 | many | TGTGCCAGCCTTCCGACAGGGACGGAAGAGACCCAGTACTTC | CASLPTGTEETQYF
NA | TRBJ1-5 | TRBV15 | few | TGTGCCACCAGCAGAGCAGGACAGCGCAATCAGCCCCAGCATTTT | CATSRAGQRNQPQHF
TRBD2 | TRBJ2-3 | TRBV7-9 | many | TGTGCCAGCAGCTTCGGGACTAGCGGGGGGAGCACAGATACGCAGTATTTT | CASSFGTSGGSTDTQYF
NA | TRBJ2-7 | TRBV7-6 | many | TGTGCCAGCAGCTTGTCGGCCAGGTACGAGCAGTACTTC | CASSLSARYEQYF
NA | TRBJ2-7 | TRBV9 | many | TGTGCCAGCAGCGTAGACTCGGGATCCTACGAGCAGTACTTC | CASSVDSGSYEQYF
NA | TRBJ2-1 | TRBV11-2 | few | TGTGCCAGCAGCCTCACCGTTCGCGATGAGCAGTTCTTC | CASSLTVRDEQFF
TRBD1 | TRBJ2-1 | TRBV3-1 | NA | TGTGCCAGCAGCCAAGATGACAGGGGGCCTCGGGGCGAGCAGTTCTTC | CASSQDDRGPRGEQFF
TRBD2 | TRBJ2-7 | TRBV11-1 | NA | TGTGCCAGCGGTAGGACTAGTAGTTTGTACTTC | CASGRTSSLYF
TRBD2 | TRBJ2-7 | TRBV19 | NA | TGTGCCAGTAGGCCTAGCGGGGTCTACGAGCAGTACTTC | CASRPSGVYEQYF
TRBD1 | TRBJ2-3 | TRBV7-9 | NA | TGTGCCAGCAGCCCGCAGGGGGGCACAGATACGCAGTATTTT | CASSPQGGTDTQYF
NA | TRBJ2-7 | TRBV20-1 | NA | TGCAGTGCTAAGGGTAGACCCTACGAGCAGTACTTC | CSAKGRPYEQYF
TRBD1 | TRBJ2-3 | TRBV5-6 | NA | TGTGCCAGCAGCTGGTTGCCGGGACAGGGAACAGATACGCAGTATTTT | CASSWLPGQGTDTQYF
NA | TRBJ2-7 | TRBV7-6 | many | TGTGCCAGCAGCTACGGAGGGAATTCCTACGAGCAGTACTTC | CASSYGGNSYEQYF
NA | TRBJ1-2 | TRBV6-1 | many | TGTGCCAGCAGTGAAGAAACAGGACCTAACTATGGCTACACCTTC | CASSEETGPNYGYTF
NA | TRBJ2-3 | TRBV25-1 | few | TGTGCCAGCAGTGAAGCGGGGGATACGCAGTATTTT | CASSEAGDTQYF
NA | TRBJ2-7 | TRBV27 | NA | TGTGCCAGCAGTTCTTTTCCTGCGAACGAGCAGTACTTC | CASSSFPANEQYF
NA | TRBJ1-5 | TRBV28 | many | TGTGCCAGCAGTTTTCAGTGGAGTGAGCCCCAGCATTTT | CASSFQWSEPQHF
NA | TRBJ2-5 | TRBV29-1 | many | TGCAGCGTTGAAGACAGGAACCAAGAGACCCAGTACTTC | CSVEDRNQETQYF
TRBD2 | TRBJ2-1 | TRBV7-8 | many | TGTGCCAGCAGCAAGGGACTAGCGAGCTACAATGAGCAGTTCTTC | CASSKGLASYNEQFF
TRBD2 | TRBJ2-1 | TRBV2 | NA | TGTGCCAGCAGGAGCGGGGGCAGTGAGCAGTTCTTC | CASRSGGSEQFF
TRBD2 | TRBJ2-1 | TRBV7-9 | many | TGTGCCAGCAGCTCCAGACTAGCCTCCTTTGGGGAGCAGTTCTTC | CASSSRLASFGEQFF
NA | TRBJ2-7 | TRBV11-2 | few | TGTGCCAGCAGCGGGAGTAGGGGGACGGTCGGACAGTACTTC | CASSGSRGTVGQYF
NA | TRBJ2-3 | TRBV5-1 | NA | TGCGCCAGCAGCTTGGTGGGGAGAGGGACAGATACGCAGTATTTT | CASSLVGRGTDTQYF
NA | TRBJ2-5 | TRBV20-1 | many | TGCAGTGCTAGAGGAGATAGGTTCCAAGAGACCCAGTACTTC | CSARGDRFQETQYF
NA | TRBJ2-7 | TRBV5-1 | few | TGCGCCAGCAGCTTTGATTACTACGAGCAGTACTTC | CASSFDYYEQYF
NA | TRBJ2-4 | TRBV7-2 | NA | TGTGCCAGCAGCTTAGTCGCCCCGGACATTCAGTACTTC | CASSLVAPDIQYF